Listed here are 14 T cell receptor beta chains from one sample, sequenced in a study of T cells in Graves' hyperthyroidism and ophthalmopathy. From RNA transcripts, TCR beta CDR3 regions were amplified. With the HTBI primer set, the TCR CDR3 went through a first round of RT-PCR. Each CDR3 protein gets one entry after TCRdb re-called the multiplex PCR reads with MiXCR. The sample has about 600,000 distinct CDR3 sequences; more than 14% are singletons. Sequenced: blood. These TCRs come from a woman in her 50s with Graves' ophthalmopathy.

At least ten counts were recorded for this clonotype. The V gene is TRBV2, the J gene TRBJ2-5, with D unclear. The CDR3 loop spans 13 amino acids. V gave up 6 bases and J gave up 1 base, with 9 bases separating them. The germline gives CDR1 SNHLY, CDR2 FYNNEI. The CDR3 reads CASSVESQETQYF. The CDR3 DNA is TGTGCCAGCAGCGTAGAATCCCAAGAGACCCAGTACTTC.

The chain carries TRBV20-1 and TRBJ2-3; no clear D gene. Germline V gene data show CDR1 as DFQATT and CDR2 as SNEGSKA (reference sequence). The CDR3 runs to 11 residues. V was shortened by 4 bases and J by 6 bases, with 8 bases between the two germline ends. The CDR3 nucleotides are TGCAGTGCTAACCGTGTGGATACGCAGTATTTT. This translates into CSANRVDTQYF.

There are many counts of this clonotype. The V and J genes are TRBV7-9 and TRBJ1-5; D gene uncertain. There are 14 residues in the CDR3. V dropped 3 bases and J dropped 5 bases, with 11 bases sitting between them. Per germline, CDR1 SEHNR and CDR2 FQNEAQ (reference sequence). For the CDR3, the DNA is TGTGCCAGCAGCTTTATGGGGATTGATCAGCCCCAGCATTTT. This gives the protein CASSFMGIDQPQHF.

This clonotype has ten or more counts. The CDR3, as DNA: TGTGCCAGCAGCTTAACTAGCGGGGTTACCTACGAGCAGTACTTC. Its translation: CASSLTSGVTYEQYF. The chain recombines TRBV7-9 with TRBJ2-7; 10 nucleotides agree with TRBD2. Per the germline V gene, CDR1 is SEHNR and CDR2 is FQNEAQ (reference sequence). The CDR3 loop spans 15 amino acids. J lost 2 bases, V lost 2 bases, and 3 bases had no gene match.

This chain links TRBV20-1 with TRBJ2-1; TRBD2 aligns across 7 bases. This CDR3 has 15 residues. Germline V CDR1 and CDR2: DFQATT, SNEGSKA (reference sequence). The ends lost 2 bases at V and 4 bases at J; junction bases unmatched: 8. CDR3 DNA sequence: TGCAGTGCTAGAAACGAGCGGGGACTATACAATGAGCAGTTCTTC. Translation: CSARNERGLYNEQFF.

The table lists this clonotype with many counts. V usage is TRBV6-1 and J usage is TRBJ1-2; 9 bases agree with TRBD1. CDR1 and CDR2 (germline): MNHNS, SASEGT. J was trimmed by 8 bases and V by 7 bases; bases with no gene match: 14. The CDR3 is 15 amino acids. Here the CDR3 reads CASMLPGQGTSGYTF. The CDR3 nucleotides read TGTGCCAGCATGCTACCGGGACAGGGTACTTCCGGCTACACCTTC.

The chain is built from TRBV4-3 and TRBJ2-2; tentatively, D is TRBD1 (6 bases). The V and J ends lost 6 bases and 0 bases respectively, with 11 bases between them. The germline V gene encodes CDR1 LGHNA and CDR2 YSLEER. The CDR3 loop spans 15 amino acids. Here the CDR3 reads CASRRDRTNTGELFF. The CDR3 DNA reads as TGCGCCAGCAGACGTGACAGGACGAACACCGGGGAGCTGTTTTTT.

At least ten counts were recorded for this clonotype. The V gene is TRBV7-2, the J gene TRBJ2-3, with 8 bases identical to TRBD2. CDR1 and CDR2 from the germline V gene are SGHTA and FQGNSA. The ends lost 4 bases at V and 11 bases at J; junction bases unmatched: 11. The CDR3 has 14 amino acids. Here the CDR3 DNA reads TGTGCCAGCAGCTCACCAAACAAGCGGGGGAGGCAGTATTTT. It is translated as CASSSPNKRGRQYF.

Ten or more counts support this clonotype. The CDR3 sequence: CASSPLGGGGFQPQHF. The CDR3 coding sequence is TGTGCCAGCTCACCACTAGGAGGCGGGGGATTTCAGCCCCAGCATTTT. The chain uses TRBV18 and TRBJ1-5, with D perhaps TRBD1 (5 bases). This CDR3 comprises 16 residues. The germline CDR1 and CDR2 sequences are KGHSH and LQKENI. Between the trimmed V and J ends, which lost 1 base and 6 bases, there was a span of 16 bases.

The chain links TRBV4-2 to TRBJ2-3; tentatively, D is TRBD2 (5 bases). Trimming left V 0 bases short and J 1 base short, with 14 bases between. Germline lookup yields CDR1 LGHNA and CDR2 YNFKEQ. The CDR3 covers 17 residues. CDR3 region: CASSQELRPAGTDTQYF. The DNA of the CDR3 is TGTGCCAGCAGCCAAGAACTGCGACCAGCGGGCACAGATACGCAGTATTTT.

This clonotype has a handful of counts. The CDR3 here is CASSLRGVKNIQYF. The CDR3 coding sequence is TGTGCCAGCAGCTTAAGGGGCGTCAAAAACATTCAGTACTTC. This chain uses TRBV5-8 with TRBJ2-4, with D possibly TRBD1 on 5 matching bases. CDR3 size: 14 residues. In germline, CDR1 is SGHTS, CDR2 YDEGEE. V shed 2 bases and J shed 3 bases, with 9 bases lying between them.

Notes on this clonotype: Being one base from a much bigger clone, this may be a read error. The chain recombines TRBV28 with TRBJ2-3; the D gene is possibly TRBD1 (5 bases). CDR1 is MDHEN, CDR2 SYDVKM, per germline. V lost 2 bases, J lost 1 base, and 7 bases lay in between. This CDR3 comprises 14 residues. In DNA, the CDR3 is TGTGCCAGCAGTTTAGACAGCCGCACAGATACGCAGTATTTT. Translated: CASSLDSRTDTQYF. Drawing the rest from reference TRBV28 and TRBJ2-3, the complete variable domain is DVKVTQSSRYLVKRTGEKVFLECVQDMDHENMFWYRQDPGLGLRLIYFSYDVKMKEKGDIPEGYSVSREKKERFSLILESASTNQTSMYLCASSLDSRTDTQYFGPGTRLTVL.

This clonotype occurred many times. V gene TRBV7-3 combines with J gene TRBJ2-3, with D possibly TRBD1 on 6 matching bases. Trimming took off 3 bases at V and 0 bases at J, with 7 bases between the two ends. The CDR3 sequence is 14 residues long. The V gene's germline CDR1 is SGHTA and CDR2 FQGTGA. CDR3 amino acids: CASSLDSSTDTQYF. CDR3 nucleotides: TGTGCCAGCAGCTTGGACAGTAGCACAGATACGCAGTATTTT.

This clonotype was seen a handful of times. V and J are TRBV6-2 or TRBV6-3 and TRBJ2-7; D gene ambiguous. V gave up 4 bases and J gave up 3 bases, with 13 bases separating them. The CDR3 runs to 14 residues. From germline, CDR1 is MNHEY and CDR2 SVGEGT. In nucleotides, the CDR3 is TGTGCCAGCAGTTCATCAGTAGAGCGCTACGAGCAGTACTTC. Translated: CASSSSVERYEQYF.